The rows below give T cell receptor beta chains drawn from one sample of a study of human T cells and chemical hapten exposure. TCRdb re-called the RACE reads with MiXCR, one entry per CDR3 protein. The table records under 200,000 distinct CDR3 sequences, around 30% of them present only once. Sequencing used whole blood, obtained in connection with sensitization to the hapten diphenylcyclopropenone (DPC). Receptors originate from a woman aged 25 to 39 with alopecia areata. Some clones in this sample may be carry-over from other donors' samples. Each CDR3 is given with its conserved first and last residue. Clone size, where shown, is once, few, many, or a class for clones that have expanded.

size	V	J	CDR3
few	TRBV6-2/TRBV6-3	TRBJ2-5	CASSYRSTSGETQYF
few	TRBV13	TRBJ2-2	CASSRLIAGVGTGELFF
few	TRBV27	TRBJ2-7	CASSLTGGRANEQYF
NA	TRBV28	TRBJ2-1	CASSSESSYNEQFF
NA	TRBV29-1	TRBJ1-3	CSVAGQGGNTIYF
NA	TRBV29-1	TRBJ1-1	CSVSGRDRGRTEAFF
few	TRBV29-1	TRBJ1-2	CSAPGSYGYTF
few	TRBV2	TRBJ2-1	CASTVTSGSNEQFF
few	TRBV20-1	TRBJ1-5	CSAAEGSHQPQHF
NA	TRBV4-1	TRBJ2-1	CASSSPGQASNEQFF